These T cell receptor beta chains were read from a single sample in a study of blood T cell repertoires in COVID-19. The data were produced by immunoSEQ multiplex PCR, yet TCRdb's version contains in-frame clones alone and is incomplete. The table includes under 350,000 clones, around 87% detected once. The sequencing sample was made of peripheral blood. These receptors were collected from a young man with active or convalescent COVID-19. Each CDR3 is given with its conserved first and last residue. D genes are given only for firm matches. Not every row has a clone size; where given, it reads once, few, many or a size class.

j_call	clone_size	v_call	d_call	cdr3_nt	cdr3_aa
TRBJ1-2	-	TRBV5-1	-	TGCGCCAGCAGCCTCAGCGGAGGGTATGGCTACACCTTC	CASSLSGGYGYTF
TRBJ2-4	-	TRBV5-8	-	TGTGCCAGCAGCATGGGGGCGGTAGGGGACATTCAGTACTTC	CASSMGAVGDIQYF
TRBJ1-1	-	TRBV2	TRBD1	TGTGCCAGCAGTTTACTACGCAGGGGGACTTACACTGAAGCTTTCTTT	CASSLLRRGTYTEAFF
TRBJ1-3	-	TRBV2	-	TGTGCCAGCAGTGAAGGTAGCTCTGGAAACACCATATATTTT	CASSEGSSGNTIYF
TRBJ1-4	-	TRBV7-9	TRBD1	TGTGCCAGCAGCCCGAGGGACAGGGGGAAAGAAAAACTGTTTTTT	CASSPRDRGKEKLFF
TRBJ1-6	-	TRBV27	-	TGTGCCAGCAATGCAGGGAGGGATTCACCCCTCCACTTT	CASNAGRDSPLHF
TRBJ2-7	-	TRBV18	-	TGTGCCAGCTCTACCCTCGGCGAGCAGTACTTC	CASSTLGEQYF
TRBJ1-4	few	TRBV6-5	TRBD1	TGTGCCAGCTCCCCAGGGGGACAGGGTGGGGAAAAACTGTTTTTT	CASSPGGQGGEKLFF
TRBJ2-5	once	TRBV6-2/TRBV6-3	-	TGTGCCAGCAGCTGGATCCGGTCGGGCCAAGAGACCCAGTACTTC	CASSWIRSGQETQYF
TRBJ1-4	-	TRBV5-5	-	TGTGCCAGCAGCTTGTTAGGCCAGCGTAGGGAAAAACTGTTTTTT	CASSLLGQRREKLFF
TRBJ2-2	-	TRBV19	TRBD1	TGTGCCAGTAGTATAGGAGGGAATCTTCGGGGAACAGGGGTGGACACCGGGGAGCTGTTTTTT	CASSIGGNLRGTGVDTGELFF
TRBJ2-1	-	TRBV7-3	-	TGTGCCAGCAGCTTGACGACCGTTGATACAGAACACAATGAGCAGTTCTTC	CASSLTTVDTEHNEQFF
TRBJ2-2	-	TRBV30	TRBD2	TGTGCCTGGAAGGGACTAGCGGGAAGGGGAAGGCCCGGGGAGCTGTTTTTT	CAWKGLAGRGRPGELFF
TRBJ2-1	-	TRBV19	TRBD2	TGTGCCAGTTCCCAGAAGCCTCCACTAGCGGGAGGGCTCTTTGAGCAGTTCTTC	CASSQKPPLAGGLFEQFF
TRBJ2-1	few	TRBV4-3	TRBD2	TGCGCCAGCAGCCAAGAAGTCCTTAGCGGGAGGATCGATGAGCAGTTCTTC	CASSQEVLSGRIDEQFF
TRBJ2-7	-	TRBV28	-	TGTGCCAGCAGGCCTCCCCAGGGGCCGGTCGAGCAGTACTTC	CASRPPQGPVEQYF
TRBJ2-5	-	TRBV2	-	TGTGCCAGCAGTAACCGACGGACAGAAGAGACCCAGTACTTC	CASSNRRTEETQYF
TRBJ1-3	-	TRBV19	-	TGTGCCAGTAGTGCACAGGGTGAAAGAAACACCATATATTTT	CASSAQGERNTIYF
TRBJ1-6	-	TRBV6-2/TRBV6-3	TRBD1	TGTGCCAGCAGTTCCGGCCAGACAGGGAATTGGTATTCACCCCTCCACTTT	CASSSGQTGNWYSPLHF
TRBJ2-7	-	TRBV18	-	TGTGCCAGCTCACCTGAACGGGTTATGAAGCAGTACTTC	CASSPERVMKQYF
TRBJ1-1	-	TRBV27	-	TGTGCCAGCAGTCCAGGACAGACTACTGAAGCTTTCTTT	CASSPGQTTEAFF
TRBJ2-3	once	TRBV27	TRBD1	TGTGCCAGCAGTCCTCGGACAGGACGCGATACGCAGTATTTT	CASSPRTGRDTQYF
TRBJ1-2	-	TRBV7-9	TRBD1	TGTGCCAGCAGCCATAGACAGGGGAACTATGGCTACACCTTC	CASSHRQGNYGYTF
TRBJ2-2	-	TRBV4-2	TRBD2	TGTGCCAGCAGCCGGACTAGCGGGGGGGTTACTGCGAACACCGGGGAGCTGTTTTTT	CASSRTSGGVTANTGELFF
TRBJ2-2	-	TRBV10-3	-	TGTGCCATCAGTGGAGGTCGGCTAGCCTCCGGGGAGCTGTTTTTT	CAISGGRLASGELFF
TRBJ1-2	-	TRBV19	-	TGTGCCAGTAGCTTGGACAACCCCTCGGGCTACACCTTC	CASSLDNPSGYTF
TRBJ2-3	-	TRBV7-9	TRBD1	TGTGCCAGCAGCTTAGAAGGGACAGGAACTAGCACAGATACGCAGTATTTT	CASSLEGTGTSTDTQYF
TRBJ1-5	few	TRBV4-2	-	TGTGCCAGCAGCCAAGATCAGAGACATGATCAGCCCCAGCATTTT	CASSQDQRHDQPQHF
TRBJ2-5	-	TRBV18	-	TGTGCCAGCTCACCGCAGGGAGGCGAGACCCAGTACTTC	CASSPQGGETQYF
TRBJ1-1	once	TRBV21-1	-	TGTGCCAGCAACGAAAATCCGACAGAAACGAACACTGAAGCTTTCTTT	CASNENPTETNTEAFF
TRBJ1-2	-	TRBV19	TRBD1	TGTGCCAGTAGGCCGGGACAGGGGGTTAGTGGCTACACCTTC	CASRPGQGVSGYTF
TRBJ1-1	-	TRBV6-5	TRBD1	TGTGCCAGCAGCAATGACAGGGTAACTGAAGCTTTCTTT	CASSNDRVTEAFF
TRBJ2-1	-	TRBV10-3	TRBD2	TGTGCCATCAGTACAAGCGGGAGGGCATTCGATGAGCAGTTCTTC	CAISTSGRAFDEQFF
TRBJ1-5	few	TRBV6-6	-	TGTGCCAGCAGTTACTCGAGGGCAGGGGATCAGCCCCAGCATTTT	CASSYSRAGDQPQHF
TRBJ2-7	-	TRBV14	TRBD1	TGTGCCAGCAGCCAAGTTAGGGGACCGGGACAGGGGAGCTACGAGCAGTACTTC	CASSQVRGPGQGSYEQYF
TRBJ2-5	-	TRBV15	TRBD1	TGTGCCACCAGCAGAGCACAGGGGGCGCAGGAGACCCAGTACTTC	CATSRAQGAQETQYF
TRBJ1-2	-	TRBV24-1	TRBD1	TGTGCCACCAGTGAGGGGACAGAAGCCTATGGCTACACCTTC	CATSEGTEAYGYTF
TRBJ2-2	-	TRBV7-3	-	TGTGCCAGCAGCCCAGGCCGGTGGAACACCGGGGAGCTGTTTTTT	CASSPGRWNTGELFF
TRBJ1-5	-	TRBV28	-	TGTGCCAGCAGCGCCTCGGGGGGCGGGAATCAGCCCCAGCATTTT	CASSASGGGNQPQHF
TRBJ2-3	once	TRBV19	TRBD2	TGTGCCAGTAGTATAGCCTTTAGCGGGATAAAGAGGGATACGCAGTATTTT	CASSIAFSGIKRDTQYF
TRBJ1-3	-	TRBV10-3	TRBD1	TGTGCCATCAGTGGGGACAGGGGATACACCATATATTTT	CAISGDRGYTIYF
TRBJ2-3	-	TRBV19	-	TGTGCCAGTAGTATAGGGCAGATGAGCACAGATACGCAGTATTTT	CASSIGQMSTDTQYF
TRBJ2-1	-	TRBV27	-	TGTGCCAGCAGAGGGGGAATGCAGTCCTACAATGAGCAGTTCTTC	CASRGGMQSYNEQFF
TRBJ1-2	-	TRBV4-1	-	TGCGCCAGCAGCGCCACGATCGGTGGCTACACCTTC	CASSATIGGYTF
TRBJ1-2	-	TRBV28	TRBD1	TGTGCCAGCAGTTCAGGACAGGATGGCTACACCTTC	CASSSGQDGYTF
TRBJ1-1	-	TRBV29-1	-	TGCAGCGTTGAGGCAGGCCCTCCGAGCTTCTTT	CSVEAGPPSFF
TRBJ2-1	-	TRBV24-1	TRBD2	TGTGCCACCAACAGACTAGCGGCTTACAATGAGCAGTTCTTC	CATNRLAAYNEQFF
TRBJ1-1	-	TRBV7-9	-	TGTGCCAGCAGCAAGATCATCTCGGGTGAAGCTTTCTTT	CASSKIISGEAFF
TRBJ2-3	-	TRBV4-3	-	TGCGCCAGCAGCCAAGAAACCGGCGGGGTCACCACAGATACGCAGTATTTT	CASSQETGGVTTDTQYF
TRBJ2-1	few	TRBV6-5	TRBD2	TGTGCCAGCAGTTACAGCCGGACTAGCGGGAATGAGCAGTTCTTC	CASSYSRTSGNEQFF
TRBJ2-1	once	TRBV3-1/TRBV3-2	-	TGTGCCAGCAGCCAGGGTGGGGGCACCCCCACCGATGAGCAGTTCTTC	CASSQGGGTPTDEQFF
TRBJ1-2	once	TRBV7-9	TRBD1	TGTGCCAGCAGCCTACCTTCCGGGACAGGGGATGGCTACACCTTC	CASSLPSGTGDGYTF